The sample holds a few counts of the clone carrying this T cell receptor beta chain. Its specificity is unknown. General study results and limits: The larger-cohort validation was restricted to a single TCR beta V-J rearrangement rather than whole repertoires.

This CDR3 region has 12 residues. Trimming cost V 11 bases and J 4 bases; bases outside gene matches: 5. The germline gives CDR1 WNHNN, CDR2 SYGVQD (reference sequence). Semi-nested PCR with Nested Universal Primer A followed constant-region reverse priming of full-length variable regions. In TCRdb, the 5' RACE reads were re-called with MiXCR into one record per CDR3 protein. The table has 30,000 to 40,000 distinct CDR3 sequences, roughly 24% seen once. The receptor comes from a female donor with breast cancer. The specimen sequenced was naive CD4+ T cells sorted from a lymph node. The subset here: naive CD4+ T cells, CD4+CD45RA+CD25-. This rearrangement joins TRBV10-1 to TRBJ2-7, with 10 bases matching TRBD1. The CDR3 sequence is CADRDRGYEQYF. CDR3 DNA: TGCGCCGATCGGGACAGGGGATACGAGCAGTACTTC.